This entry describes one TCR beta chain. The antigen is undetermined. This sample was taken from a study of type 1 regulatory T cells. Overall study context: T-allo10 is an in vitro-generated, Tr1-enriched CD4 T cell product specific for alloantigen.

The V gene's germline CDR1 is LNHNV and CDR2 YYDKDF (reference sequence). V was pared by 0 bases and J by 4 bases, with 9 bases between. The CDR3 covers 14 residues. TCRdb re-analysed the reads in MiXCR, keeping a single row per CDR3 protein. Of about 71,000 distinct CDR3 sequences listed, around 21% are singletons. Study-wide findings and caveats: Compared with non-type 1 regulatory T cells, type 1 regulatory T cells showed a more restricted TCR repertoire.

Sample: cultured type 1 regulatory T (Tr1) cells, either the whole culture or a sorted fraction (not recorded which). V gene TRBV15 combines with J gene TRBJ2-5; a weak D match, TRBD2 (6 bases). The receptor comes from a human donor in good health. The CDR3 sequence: CATSREGGRETQYF. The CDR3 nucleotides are TGTGCCACCAGCAGAGAGGGGGGTAGAGAGACCCAGTACTTC.